One sample yielded the 25 T cell receptor beta chains listed below, sequenced in a study of post-analysis software for immune sequencing data. Findings and caveats of the study: The study found TRBV5-6, TRBV5-1 and TRBV20-1 among roughly 5 TRBV segments more frequent in patients than controls.

Their cognate antigens are unknown. Unique molecular identifiers featured in each of the TCR beta cDNA libraries. TCRdb itself ran the PCR reads through MiXCR, one entry per CDR3 protein. The profile shows 700,000 to 800,000 distinct CDR3 sequences, roughly 27% of them singletons. Specimen: blood. These receptor sequences come from a girl aged 10 to 17 with multiple sclerosis.

This clonotype appeared a few times. The chain couples TRBV20-1 to TRBJ2-3; no reliable D call. The V end lost 8 bases, the J end lost 6 bases, and 9 bases lay between the germline ends. CDR3 size: 10 residues. CDR1 is DFQATT and CDR2 is SNEGSKA in the germline V gene (reference sequence). This CDR3 reads CSFSMDTQYF. The CDR3 DNA sequence: TGCAGTTTCTCCATGGATACGCAGTATTTT.

This clonotype was observed a handful of times. The chain couples TRBV4-1 to TRBJ2-1, with D possibly matching TRBD2 (6 bases). Per the germline V gene, CDR1 is MGHRA and CDR2 is YSYEKL. V lost 4 bases to trimming and J lost 9 bases, with 10 bases between them. The CDR3 spans 12 residues. CDR3 sequence: CASSLGGIEQFF. DNA of the CDR3: TGCGCCAGCAGCCTCGGCGGGATTGAGCAGTTCTTC.

The chain combines TRBV27 with TRBJ2-3, with 8 nucleotides matching TRBD1. This CDR3 spans 15 amino acids. Trimming took 6 bases from V and 7 from J; bases not matched to a gene: 12. Germline V gene data show CDR1 as MNHEY and CDR2 as SMNVEV (reference sequence). The chain's CDR3 is CASRESWTGLHTQYF. The CDR3 DNA reads TGTGCCAGCAGGGAGTCCTGGACAGGGTTGCATACGCAGTATTTT.

This clonotype was observed a single time. Since a much larger clone is just one base distant, this may be a read error. V gene TRBV6-6 combines with J gene TRBJ1-1, with D possibly matching TRBD1 (5 bases). The V gene's germline CDR1 is MNHNY and CDR2 SVGAGI (reference sequence). The CDR3 covers 12 residues. The CDR3 spells CASGYRGTEAFF. CDR3 nucleotides: TGTGCCAGCGGTTATAGGGGTACTGAAGCTTTCTTT.

This clonotype was picked up one time. The V call is TRBV20-1, the J call TRBJ2-3; D may be TRBD2 (5 bases). CDR1 is DFQATT and CDR2 is SNEGSKA in the germline V gene (reference sequence). CDR3 length: 11 amino acids. Trimming took 7 bases from V and 8 from J, leaving 13 bases between them. This CDR3 reads CSVGSGPTQYF. CDR3 coding DNA: TGCAGTGTAGGGAGCGGCCCTACGCAGTATTTT.

This clonotype was counted only a few times. The chain employs TRBV29-1 and TRBJ1-2; TRBD1 aligns across 8 bases. Looked up from germline, CDR1 is SQVTM and CDR2 is ANQGSEA. V was clipped by 4 bases and J by 12 bases; unmatched bases: 25. The CDR3 contains 17 residues. The CDR3 nucleotides are TGCAGCGTTGGAGGGGGCCGAACGACCGGGACAGGAGGCCGACACACCTTC. Translating gives CSVGGGRTTGTGGRHTF.

This clonotype was observed a handful of times. J is TRBJ2-6 and V is TRBV2; D call uncertain. Trimming took 6 bases from V and 0 from J, leaving 9 bases between them. Germline lookup yields CDR1 SNHLY and CDR2 FYNNEI. This CDR3 is built from 15 residues. CDR3 sequence reads: CASRERFSGANVLTF. The CDR3 DNA is TGTGCCAGCAGGGAACGATTCTCTGGGGCCAACGTCCTGACTTTC.

In its sample, this clonotype was seen a few times. V is TRBV6-2 or TRBV6-3 and J is TRBJ2-4, with D unresolved. V gave up 5 bases and J gave up 0 bases, with 14 bases separating them. The CDR3 is 16 amino acids. Germline CDR1 is MNHEY and CDR2 is SVGEGT. CDR3 coding DNA: TGTGCCAGCAGTCTAATGGCCCAGGTAGCCAAAAACATTCAGTACTTC. Translating gives CASSLMAQVAKNIQYF.

This clonotype was observed a handful of times. The V gene is TRBV2, the J gene TRBJ1-6; D is uncertain. Germline V CDR1 and CDR2: SNHLY, FYNNEI. V was cut by 8 bases and J by 7 bases, with 12 bases left in between. The CDR3 totals 13 residues. For the CDR3, the DNA is TGTGCCAGCTTAGGCTTGGGAAATTCACCCCTCCACTTT. It yields the protein CASLGLGNSPLHF. The whole variable domain, remainder taken from reference TRBV2 and TRBJ1-6, is EPEVTQTPSHQVTQMGQEVILRCVPISNHLYFYWYRQILGQKVEFLVSFYNNEISEKSEIFDDQFSVERPDGSNFTLKIRSTKLEDSAMYFCASLGLGNSPLHFGNGTRLTVT.

The V call is TRBV27, the J call TRBJ1-1; 8 bases are a match to TRBD1. The CDR3 is made up of 16 amino acids. Germline V lookup: CDR1 MNHEY, CDR2 SMNVEV (reference sequence). V gave up 5 bases and J gave up 5 bases; unmatched junction bases: 13. The CDR3 DNA follows: TGTGCCAGCAGTCCCCGAGACAGGGGTATACGGACTGAAGCTTTCTTT. This translates into CASSPRDRGIRTEAFF.

The chain links TRBV29-1 to TRBJ1-2; perhaps TRBD1 as D (6 bases). V shed 2 bases and J shed 0 bases, with 10 bases lying between them. CDR3 length: 14 residues. The germline CDR1 and CDR2 sequences are SQVTM and ANQGSEA. CDR3 nucleotide sequence: TGCAGCGTTGAATTCGCAGGGGCTAACTATGGCTACACCTTC. It translates to CSVEFAGANYGYTF.

The sample holds a few counts of this clonotype. This rearrangement joins TRBV24-1 to TRBJ2-1; D gene ambiguous. CDR3 size: 12 residues. CDR1 and CDR2 (germline): KGHDR, SFDVKD. With 9 bases removed from V and 9 bases from J, the gap between germline ends came to 14 bases. The chain's CDR3 is CATLAPWGEQFF. The CDR3 DNA follows: TGTGCCACCCTTGCGCCTTGGGGTGAGCAGTTCTTC.

The chain uses TRBV4-1 and TRBJ1-2; no definite D call. Trimming took 4 bases from V and 4 from J, leaving 16 bases between them. The germline V gene encodes CDR1 MGHRA and CDR2 YSYEKL. This CDR3 contains 15 residues. CDR3 coding DNA: TGCGCCAGCAGCCCTGTACTGGGTGGGGTCTATGGCTACACCTTC. Translating it yields CASSPVLGGVYGYTF.

This clonotype was seen a handful of times. The V gene is TRBV25-1, the J gene TRBJ2-5; D ambiguous. V lost 3 bases and J lost 1, with 12 bases in between. Germline CDR1 MGHDK, CDR2 SYGVNS. CDR3 size: 15 residues. CDR3 residues: CASSEARQTQETQYF. The CDR3 bases are TGTGCCAGCAGTGAGGCTAGGCAGACCCAAGAGACCCAGTACTTC.

This clonotype has a handful of counts. This rearrangement joins TRBV20-1 to TRBJ1-4, with a tentative D call TRBD1 (5 bases). Germline-derived CDR1 and CDR2 are DFQATT and SNEGSKA (reference sequence). V was shortened by 6 bases and J by 7 bases, with 18 bases between the two germline ends. This CDR3 comprises 14 residues. CDR3 in DNA: TGCAGTGCGGAGGTGGGGGGATGGGGTGAAAAACTGTTTTTT. Residues: CSAEVGGWGEKLFF.

The rearrangement links TRBV7-9 to TRBJ2-5; 7 bases match TRBD1. With V trimmed by 5 bases and J by 2 bases, 11 bases remained unmatched. The length of the CDR3 is 16 residues. Germline lookup yields CDR1 SEHNR and CDR2 FQNEAQ (reference sequence). As DNA, the CDR3 is TGTGCCAGCAGCGGGGGACAGCCAGCCCCTCAAGAGACCCAGTACTTC. Translating gives CASSGGQPAPQETQYF.

As for this clonotype: At one end, the junction sequence differs from germline, possibly due to a read error. The gene calls are TRBV25-1 and TRBJ2-3; 8 bases agree with TRBD1. CDR1 and CDR2 from the germline V gene are MGHDK and SYGVNS. CDR3 length: 16 residues. CDR3 nucleotide sequence: TGTGCCGGCAGTCGAGGTGCAGGGGGCGGCACAGATACGCAGTATTTT. Translation gives CAGSRGAGGGTDTQYF.

The rearrangement links TRBV6-5 to TRBJ2-1, with D possibly called TRBD1 or TRBD2 (5 bases each). Germline V lookup: CDR1 MNHEY, CDR2 SVGAGI. The CDR3 contains 16 residues. Between the trimmed V and J ends, which lost 2 bases and 8 bases, there was a span of 19 bases. This chain's CDR3 is CASSYVQGRRVDEQFF. CDR3 coding DNA: TGTGCCAGCAGTTACGTGCAGGGACGTCGGGTGGATGAGCAGTTCTTC.

The genes are TRBV4-2 and TRBJ2-1; either TRBD1 or TRBD2 may supply D (5 bases each). Trimming left V 5 bases short and J 5 bases short, with 28 bases between. CDR3 length equals 19 residues. Germline CDR1 LGHNA, CDR2 YNFKEQ. The CDR3 here is CASSLWPLGPGVSHNEQFF. DNA of the CDR3: TGTGCCAGCAGCTTGTGGCCCCTGGGACCCGGGGTATCTCACAATGAGCAGTTCTTC.

This sequence joins TRBV14 and TRBJ2-3, with D unresolved. V dropped 2 bases and J dropped 2 bases, with 11 bases sitting between them. The V gene's germline CDR1 is SGHDN and CDR2 FVKESK. The CDR3 spans 15 residues. The CDR3 reads CASSQSLPYTDTQYF. In DNA form, the CDR3 reads TGTGCCAGCAGCCAATCGCTACCATACACAGATACGCAGTATTTT.

V gene TRBV10-3 combines with J gene TRBJ2-5; possible D gene TRBD2, 7 bases. Germline CDR1 ENHRY, CDR2 SYGVKD. V was shortened by 3 bases and J by 1 base, with 12 bases between the two germline ends. The CDR3 runs 15 residues. The CDR3 nucleotides read TGTGCCATCAGTGAAGGGGGGGAGGGCCAAGAGACCCAGTACTTC. Protein: CAISEGGEGQETQYF.

This clonotype was counted between two and nine times. V is TRBV9 and J is TRBJ2-7; D is uncertain. CDR3 length: 14 residues. V was clipped by 0 bases and J by 4 bases, with 11 bases between them. Germline CDR1 and CDR2: SGDLS and YYNGEE. The CDR3 region is CASSVGGMSYEQYF. The DNA for the CDR3 is TGTGCCAGCAGCGTAGGTGGGATGTCGTACGAGCAGTACTTC.

Remarks on this clonotype: A read error may be the cause here, since a much bigger clone is one base away. The rearrangement uses TRBV6-5 and TRBJ2-3, with TRBD2 matching over 8 bases. This CDR3 has 15 amino acids. The J segment lost 6 bases and the V segment lost 0 bases, leaving 5 bases of the junction unmatched. Germline CDR1 is MNHEY and CDR2 is SVGAGI. The CDR3 loop reads CASSYSVRGGDTQYF. In DNA, the CDR3 is TGTGCCAGCAGTTACTCGGTCCGGGGGGGCGATACGCAGTATTTT.

This chain joins TRBV6-1 and TRBJ2-2; the D gene is possibly TRBD1 (5 bases). Looked up from germline, CDR1 is MNHNS and CDR2 is SASEGT. The CDR3 runs to 15 residues. The ends were cut back, 6 bases at V and 0 bases at J, with 11 bases in the middle. As DNA, the CDR3 is TGTGCCAGCAGGACAGTTTCCACGAACACCGGGGAGCTGTTTTTT. Residues: CASRTVSTNTGELFF.

The J gene is TRBJ2-1, the V gene TRBV20-1; the D gene is possibly TRBD1 (6 bases). With 3 bases removed from V and 5 bases from J, the gap between germline ends came to 20 bases. The length of the CDR3 is 16 residues. The germline V gene encodes CDR1 DFQATT and CDR2 SNEGSKA (reference sequence). CDR3 sequence (DNA): TGCAGTGCTAGGGACAGCTTATCTATGATTAACAATGAGCAGTTCTTC. As protein: CSARDSLSMINNEQFF.